The clone carrying this TCR beta chain was seen many times. Time point here: sample taken at primary tumor resection. The input material, whole RNA from tumor, nontumor lung or frozen PBMC, was sequenced unsorted. This sample was taken from a study of spatial heterogeneity in lung cancer. TCRdb used MiXCR to reprocess the 5' RACE reads, holding one entry per CDR3 protein. This sample carries tens of thousands of distinct CDR3 sequences, 10% to 15% of them seen once, and the ten largest clones take around 4.3%. V lost 5 bases, J lost 5 bases, and 11 bases lay in between. Germline V gives CDR1 DFQATT, CDR2 SNEGSKA (reference sequence). The CDR3 extends over 12 amino acids.

This clonotype was obtained from a male donor with early-stage non-small cell lung cancer. Sequencing was performed on PBMCs, taken at surgery. V is TRBV20-1 and J is TRBJ2-3; unclear D gene. CDR3 nucleotides: TGCAGTGCTCCCATTCAGCTAGATACGCAGTATTTT. This encodes CSAPIQLDTQYF.